Presented here are 7 T cell receptor beta chains from one specimen sequenced in a study of regulatory T cells in long-lasting Graves disease. CDR3-region Arm-PCR and iRepertoire HTBI primers produced the TCR beta libraries. TCRdb processed the multiplex PCR reads anew with MiXCR; each CDR3 protein has one entry. The sample consists of approximately 400,000 distinct CDR3 sequences, roughly 20% of them appearing once. Time point specified: persistent/refractory GD, antithyroid drugs over 5 years with positive TRAb. From RNA extracted from PBMCs, the TCR library was made. The sample was peripheral blood mononuclear cells (PBMCs), taken when the disease was refractory, from a patient treated with antithyroid drugs. The source is a female donor with Graves disease.

This clonotype came up a few times. The chain combines TRBV7-2 with TRBJ2-7; 11 nucleotides align to TRBD2. Germline V gives CDR1 SGHTA, CDR2 FQGNSA. This CDR3 has 15 residues. J was trimmed by 2 bases and V by 5 bases; bases with no gene match: 5. The CDR3 sequence: CASSPTSGEAYEQYF. CDR3 DNA sequence: TGTGCCAGCAGCCCGACTAGCGGGGAAGCCTACGAGCAGTACTTC. Using reference TRBV7-2 and TRBJ2-7 for the parts outside the CDR3, the full variable domain is GAGVSQSPSNKVTEKGKDVELRCDPISGHTALYWYRQSLGQGLEFLIYFQGNSAPDKSGLPSDRFSAERTGGSVSTLTIQRTQQEDSAVYLCASSPTSGEAYEQYFGPGTRLTVT.

CDR3 region: CASSYGAGEEENIQYF. Written as DNA, the CDR3 is TGTGCCAGCAGCTACGGGGCGGGAGAAGAGGAAAACATTCAGTACTTC. The V and J genes are TRBV3-1 and TRBJ2-4, with 7 positions matching TRBD2. CDR1 is LGHDT and CDR2 is YNNKEL in the germline V gene (reference sequence). V was clipped by 5 bases and J by 5 bases; unmatched bases: 12. This CDR3 is built from 16 residues.

The chain uses TRBV12-3 or TRBV12-4 and TRBJ1-1, with 11 nucleotides matching TRBD1. With V trimmed by 5 bases and J by 8 bases, 7 bases remained unmatched. The CDR3 sequence is 14 residues long. The DNA for the CDR3 is TGTGCCAGCAGTCCCGGACAGGGGGCGGGAGAAGCTTTCTTT. It specifies CASSPGQGAGEAFF.

This clonotype was seen ten or more times. The gene calls are TRBV10-3 and TRBJ1-1, with 9 bases that match TRBD1. CDR1 is ENHRY, CDR2 SYGVKD, per germline. Germline trimming cut 10 bases from V and 3 bases from J; bases unmatched to any gene: 9. The CDR3 is 14 amino acids. The CDR3 nucleotides are TGTGCCACCAAGACAGGGGGAATGGACACTGAAGCTTTCTTT. It is translated as CATKTGGMDTEAFF.

The genes are TRBV6-1 and TRBJ1-6, with D hard to call. The germline CDR1 and CDR2 sequences are MNHNS and SASEGT. The CDR3 spans 17 residues. Trimming removed 7 bases at V and 9 bases at J, with 25 bases between. The DNA of the CDR3 is TGTGCCAGCACCATAAGGGTGGCGGACTATGGCGCTTCACCCCTCCACTTT. Translated: CASTIRVADYGASPLHF.

This rearrangement joins TRBV27 to TRBJ2-7, with D unclear. Trimming stripped 6 bases from V and 5 bases from J, with 26 bases between. CDR3 length: 17 residues. CDR1 is MNHEY and CDR2 is SMNVEV in the germline V gene (reference sequence). CDR3 residues: CASSSLGIVGPEDEQYF. CDR3 in DNA: TGTGCCAGCAGCTCATTGGGAATCGTAGGACCCGAGGACGAGCAGTACTTC.

The chain carries TRBV18 and TRBJ1-5; D might be TRBD1 (6 bases). CDR1 KGHSH and CDR2 LQKENI come from the germline V gene. The CDR3 is 14 residues long. The V end was cut by 2 bases, the J end by 7 bases, with 12 bases between. The CDR3 sequence: CASSPDPRGQPQHF. The CDR3 nucleotides are TGTGCCAGCTCACCAGATCCGAGGGGGCAGCCCCAGCATTTT.